This TCR beta chain was found in a study of regulatory dendritic cells for organ transplantation (dated by TCRdb to about 2017). For context, the study as a whole: Regulatory dendritic cells were generated from monocytes cultured with vitamin D3 on days 0 and 4 and IL-10 on day 4. On day 6, LPS was added to the DC cultures so that the response of the DCs to a potent maturation-inducing agent could be evaluated. Before and after allostimulation with regulatory or mature dendritic cells, TCRbeta repertoires were sequenced from sorted naive and memory CD4+ and CD8+ T cells.

The CDR3 measures 11 amino acids from cysteine to phenylalanine. The only DNA kept is the CDR3, 33 bases in frame from the first base. As encoded in the germline V gene, CDR1 is SGHVS while CDR2 is FNYEAQ. V is reduced by 8 bases and J by 6 bases, leaving a spacing of 11 bases between them. Sorted T cell subsets were CFSE-labeled and co-cultured for 4 to 5 days with allogeneic regulatory or mature dendritic cells at a 1:10 DC:T ratio. Naive T cells were sorted as CD45RA+ and memory T cells as CD45RO+ CD4+ or CD8+ cells by FACS. Two healthy control subjects provided the T cells used for TCR sequencing. The Qiagen DNeasy Blood & Tissue Kit was used for extraction of genomic DNA. What the research found in general, with its limitations: Highly diverse repertoires were observed in naive CD4+ and CD8+ T cells, whereas lower diversity was observed in memory cells, and the most oligoclonal repertoires were found in memory CD8+ cells. Of the resting subsets, the one holding the most alloreactive TCR clonotypes was memory CD8+ T cells. Expansion of memory CD8+ clones was induced by allostimulation in both subjects, but more limited expansion appeared to be induced by regulatory dendritic cells than by mature dendritic cells. Only a couple of subjects were sequenced, and the authors noted considerable between-individual heterogeneity in the alloreactive memory CD8+ T cell pool.

Multiplexed two-step PCR with Vbeta-specific forward primers and Jbeta-specific reverse primers was used to amplify TCRbeta CDR3 regions. TCRbeta libraries were sequenced on an Illumina instrument through the immunoSEQ service. In the source study's methods: IMGT annotation was used to assign V, D and J genes, and synthetic CDR3 analogues were used to correct counts for multiplex PCR bias. In the immunoSEQ Analyzer, repertoire clonality was calculated as one minus normalized Shannon entropy. Clonal expansion was defined by Fisher's exact test with Benjamini-Hochberg false discovery rate control, using two-tailed P<0.01. What TCRdb holds here is the immuneACCESS table cut down to in-frame rearrangements. Part of the clones is not present; checked against another copy, under half of the missing clones reflect an unresolved V gene, and the others are unexplained. V, J and clone size are taken as reported in that table, and D and trimming were inferred from the DNA itself. Present in this sample are about 4,400 clones, less than 80% of which were seen just once. The ten largest make up about 22% of the sample.

A note on this clone: Its recognized antigen is unknown. Qualities for individual bases were not recorded, and no much larger clone is one base off.

Sequencing used memory CD8+ T cells from blood cultured with dendritic cells. The cell subset or site label for this specimen denotes: CD45RO+ memory T cells. This TCR was recovered from a human donor in good health. The V gene is TRBV7-6 and the J gene is TRBJ2-7; confidence is insufficient to name the D gene. The nucleotides read TGTGCCAGCGGGCGGAGCCTCGAGCAGTACTTC. It translates to CASGRSLEQYF.